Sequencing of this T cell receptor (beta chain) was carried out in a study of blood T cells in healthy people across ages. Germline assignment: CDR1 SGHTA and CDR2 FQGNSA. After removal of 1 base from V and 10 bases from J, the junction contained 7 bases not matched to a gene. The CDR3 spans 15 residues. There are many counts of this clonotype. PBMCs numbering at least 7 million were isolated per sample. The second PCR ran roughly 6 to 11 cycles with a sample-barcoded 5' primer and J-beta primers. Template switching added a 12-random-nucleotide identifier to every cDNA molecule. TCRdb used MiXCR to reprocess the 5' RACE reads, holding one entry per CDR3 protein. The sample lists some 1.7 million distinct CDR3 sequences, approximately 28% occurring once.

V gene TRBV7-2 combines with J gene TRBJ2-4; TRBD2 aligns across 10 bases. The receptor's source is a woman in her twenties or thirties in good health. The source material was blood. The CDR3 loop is CASSLGSGGAGIQYF. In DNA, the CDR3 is TGTGCCAGCAGCTTAGGGAGCGGGGGGGCAGGAATTCAGTACTTC.